This TCR beta chain was identified during a study of PD-1 blockade in classical Hodgkin lymphoma. Study conclusions and caveats: Newly diagnosed patients reportedly had lower baseline TCR diversity than healthy donors. TCR diversity rose significantly by C4D1 in CD4+ but not CD8+ cells.

Remarks on this clone: Its cognate antigen is unknown.

The method was immunoSEQ multiplex PCR; TCRdb's version includes in-frame clones alone and lacks a portion of them. The data show nearly 55,000 clones, about 85% seen once. Relapse was seen in all patients after autologous stem cell transplantation, and brentuximab vedotin exposure was variable. Each best response was a complete response, a partial response or progressive disease. The V gene end was trimmed by 4 bases and the J gene end by 3 bases; junction bases not matched to a gene: 8. Germline assignment: CDR1 ENHRY and CDR2 SYGVKD. This CDR3 comprises 15 residues. The origin of this receptor is a human donor with classical Hodgkin lymphoma. The sequenced sample was peripheral blood mononuclear cells (PBMCs), obtained at baseline. This chain connects TRBV10-3 to TRBJ1-1; TRBD1 aligns across 7 bases. In DNA, the CDR3 is TGTGCCATCAGTGGGGCAGGGGGTGCATACACTGAAGCTTTCTTT. This translates into CAISGAGGAYTEAFF.